This T cell receptor beta chain came from a study of blood T cell repertoires in COVID-19 (dated by TCRdb to the early 2020s). Broadly, across the study: Samples from collaborators originated in the United States, Italy and Spain and spanned both the acute and convalescent phases of COVID-19. A de-identified subject ID, COVID-19 status, age in years and sex were almost always included in the sample metadata. Where available, HLA class I and class II types were obtained from metadata supplied by the sample provider rather than from assay-based typing. The prospective study material was composed of cDNA or gDNA derived from T cells, B-cell-depleted T cells, or PBMCs. The repertoires were made available in a free public database intended to serve as a resource for research on the immune response to SARS-CoV-2. The dataset comprised deeply sampled blood TCRbeta repertoires from subjects exposed to, actively infected with, or recovered from COVID-19. Samples were obtained from the ongoing ImmuneRACE study (first 160 participants) and from 1,254 subjects provided by 6 global collaborators. Study-wide findings and limitations: The quantity of clinical and demographic metadata differed by source and by participant and was supplied without curation.

Taken from cysteine to phenylalanine, the CDR3 has 16 residues. Only the CDR3 part of the read is kept: 48 bases, read in frame from the first base. V loses 0 bases, J loses 3 bases, and the germline ends lie 12 bases apart. From the germline V gene, CDR1 is MGHDK and CDR2 is SYGVNS. The collaborating institutions used their own protocols to collect whole blood in K2EDTA tubes. For TCRbeta analysis, collaborators shipped samples in one of three forms: frozen whole blood, isolated PBMCs, or DNA extracted from either of those sample types. A note on this clone: Its antigen is currently not known. No base-level quality is on record; no much larger clone is a single base apart.

TCRbeta CDR3 regions were amplified from genomic DNA using the immunoSEQ Assay, a bias-controlled multiplex PCR. Per the authors' processing: The number of nucleated cells in each sample was estimated by amplification of reference gene primers within the assay. Sequence reads were collapsed and filtered to measure the absolute abundance of every unique TCRbeta CDR3 rearrangement. Productive Simpson clonality was computed per sample as the square root of Simpson's diversity index over productive rearrangements. TCRdb holds this immuneACCESS table with in-frame rearrangements only. Some clones are missing; in checked studies, unresolved V genes explain under half, and the rest has no known cause. V and J calls and clone size are copied from that table; D and trimming were computed from the DNA. Across this sample there are tens of thousands of clones, with 85% to 90% seen only once. Clones ranked in the top ten supply about 8% of the sample.

Material: peripheral blood. The sequence came from a man older than 75 with active or convalescent COVID-19. Recombination linked TRBV25-1 to TRBJ2-1; the D segment could be TRBD2, given 6 matching bases. The DNA sequence follows: TGTGCCAGCAGTGAATACGGTCCGGGGGACTACAATGAGCAGTTCTTC. Its amino acids are CASSEYGPGDYNEQFF. Supplemented by the reference TRBV25-1 and TRBJ2-1 proteins around the CDR3, the complete variable domain is EADIYQTPRYLVIGTGKKITLECSQTMGHDKMYWYQQDPGMELHLIHYSYGVNSTEKGDLSSESTVSRIRTEHFPLTLESARPSHTSQYLCASSEYGPGDYNEQFFGPGTRLTVL.